The 23 T cell receptor beta chains in this list originate from one sample, sequenced in a study of patients and donors after allogeneic stem cell transplantation (dated by TCRdb to the early 2020s). Libraries were built with RT-PCR. Instrument used: NextSeq 550. TCRdb reprocessed the public reads (quality trimming at Q25 with fastp, clone calling with MiXCR) and kept in-frame beta chains. Entries are consolidated by CDR3 protein sequence, retaining the most common genes and DNA. Across this sample there are about 40,000 distinct CDR3 sequences, with under 35% seen only once. Of the sample, approximately 79% is held by the ten largest clones. Sequenced: blood, either unsorted or a sorted T cell fraction (not recorded which). The receptors shown here come from a human donor who was either an allogeneic HSCT recipient or a stem cell or donor lymphocyte infusion donor (not recorded which). It is not recorded whose cells these are; they may come from a transplant donor.

As to this clonotype: The junction and the germline gene differ at one end; a read error may be behind it. This sequence joins TRBV9 and TRBJ2-5, with a tentative D call TRBD1 (6 bases). Per germline, CDR1 SGDLS and CDR2 YYNGEE. The CDR3 runs to 12 residues. The CDR3 DNA follows: TGTGCCAGCAGTAGGACAGAAGAGATCCAGTACTTC. Its translation: CASSRTEEIQYF.

This clonotype was counted a few times. No DNA is shown, since the ends of the CDR3 on it are uncertain; the CDR3 is the one TCRdb lists. J is TRBJ1-1 and V is TRBV12-3 or TRBV12-4. The CDR3 is 14 residues long, counting both termini. The CDR3: CASSFGSGNTEAFF.

This clonotype was detected a few times. The chain has TRBV19 and TRBJ1-1, with D perhaps matching TRBD1 (5 bases). The CDR3 consists of 15 residues. CDR1 LNHDA and CDR2 SQIVND come from the germline V gene (reference sequence). The V end lost 4 bases, the J end lost 5 bases, and 17 bases lay between the germline ends. The CDR3 spells CASSTARTQGTEAFF. The CDR3 coding sequence is TGTGCCAGTAGTACGGCGAGGACACAAGGGACTGAAGCTTTCTTT.

The CDR3 DNA reads TGCAGTGCTCAAAAGGGACTTACCTACGAGCAGTACTTC. Translating gives CSAQKGLTYEQYF. This chain links TRBV20-1 with TRBJ2-7, with D possibly TRBD2 on 6 matching bases. The CDR3 length is 13 residues. Germline V gene lookup returns CDR1 DFQATT and CDR2 SNEGSKA (reference sequence). V was pared by 5 bases and J by 2 bases, with 13 bases between.

This clonotype has just one count. The rearrangement links TRBV18 to TRBJ2-7; D call uncertain. This CDR3 contains 13 residues. V was shortened by 3 bases and J by 0 bases, with 6 bases between the two germline ends. Germline lookup yields CDR1 KGHSH and CDR2 LQKENI. DNA for the CDR3: TGTGCCAGCTCACCTGAGGACTCCTACGAGCAGTACTTC. Translating gives CASSPEDSYEQYF.

This chain connects TRBV5-1 to TRBJ2-7, with 7 bases that match TRBD1. After removal of 0 bases from V and 7 bases from J, the junction contained 4 bases not matched to a gene. This CDR3 has 13 amino acids. Germline V gene sequence: CDR1 SGHRS, CDR2 YFSETQ. The CDR3 loop reads CASSLVDRPEQYF. The CDR3 bases are TGCGCCAGCAGCTTGGTGGACAGGCCTGAGCAGTACTTC.

The chain joins TRBV7-2 to TRBJ2-2, with a weak D call TRBD1 (5 bases). Looked up from germline, CDR1 is SGHTA and CDR2 is FQGNSA. CDR3 size: 15 residues. V was clipped by 8 bases and J by 7 bases, with 20 bases between them. The CDR3 DNA sequence: TGTGCCAGCCGTCTCCAGGGATCGGTGGTCGGGGAGCTGTTTTTT. It is translated as CASRLQGSVVGELFF.

Comment on this clonotype: One end of the junction is discordant with germline, which a read error may explain. For the CDR3, the DNA is TGCAGTGCTTCCCCAACTAGCACGGATACGCAGTATTTT. As protein: CSASPTSTDTQYF. V gene TRBV20-1 combines with J gene TRBJ2-3; TRBD2 is a possible D gene (6 bases). The CDR3 runs to 13 residues. Germline V lookup: CDR1 DFQATT, CDR2 SNEGSKA (reference sequence).

The chain recombines TRBV7-6 with TRBJ1-4; D may be TRBD1 (5 bases). Trimming took off 3 bases at V and 0 bases at J, with 11 bases between the two ends. This CDR3 is built from 16 residues. Per germline, CDR1 SGHVS and CDR2 FNYEAQ. The CDR3 sequence: CASSFSGSSTNEKLFF. For the CDR3, the DNA is TGTGCCAGCAGCTTCTCAGGGTCCTCAACTAATGAAAAACTGTTTTTT.

This clonotype was picked up a small number of times. J is TRBJ1-1 and V is TRBV20-1, with a tentative D call TRBD1 (5 bases). The CDR3 has 18 residues. Per the germline V gene, CDR1 is DFQATT and CDR2 is SNEGSKA (reference sequence). Trimming took 0 bases from V and 0 from J, leaving 20 bases between them. CDR3 DNA sequence: TGCAGTGCTAGAGACAGGGCCCCCCCTCGGAGCCTGAACACTGAAGCTTTCTTT. It translates to CSARDRAPPRSLNTEAFF.

The CDR3 loop reads CASSRRGDSNQPQHF. CDR3 nucleotide sequence: TGTGCCAGCAGCCGTCGCGGGGACAGCAATCAGCCCCAGCATTTT. This rearrangement joins TRBV12-3 or TRBV12-4 to TRBJ1-5; the D gene is possibly TRBD1 (5 bases). The CDR3 runs to 15 residues. V shed 6 bases and J shed 1 base, with 13 bases lying between them.

This clonotype has only one observation. The chain uses TRBV7-9 and TRBJ2-7; TRBD2 matches 10 bases. Germline values: CDR1 SEHNR, CDR2 FQNEAQ (reference sequence). This CDR3 is 15 amino acids long. V was pared by 2 bases and J by 7 bases, with 8 bases of the junction left unmatched. The CDR3 DNA reads TGTGCCAGCAGCTTATTCCCCAGCGGGAGGGGAGAGCAGTACTTC. This gives the protein CASSLFPSGRGEQYF.

The chain links TRBV6-2 or TRBV6-3 to TRBJ2-6; D is perhaps TRBD2 (5 bases). This CDR3 contains 17 residues. Germline V CDR1 and CDR2: MNHEY, SVGEGT. Trimming took 6 bases from V and 0 from J, leaving 15 bases between them. CDR3 nucleotide sequence: TGTGCCAGCAGCCTCAGAGGGTTAAGCTCTGGGGCCAACGTCCTGACTTTC. Translation gives CASSLRGLSSGANVLTF.

The chain links TRBV18 to TRBJ1-5; D gene ambiguous. The germline CDR1 and CDR2 sequences are KGHSH and LQKENI. The V gene lost 4 bases and the J gene lost 4 bases, with 8 bases spanning the gap. The CDR3 loop spans 13 amino acids. CDR3 protein: CASSQGENQPQHF. Written as DNA, the CDR3 is TGTGCCAGCTCACAAGGCGAGAATCAGCCCCAGCATTTT.

The rearrangement links TRBV6-5 to TRBJ2-3; 11 bases align to TRBD2. Germline trimming cut 5 bases from V and 2 bases from J; bases unmatched to any gene: 12. The CDR3 is 18 amino acids. Germline V gene sequence: CDR1 MNHEY, CDR2 SVGAGI. The CDR3 loop is CASSTPIAGGEYTDTQYF. DNA of the CDR3: TGTGCCAGCAGTACTCCTATAGCGGGAGGGGAGTACACAGATACGCAGTATTTT.

In this sample, this clonotype turned up a few times. This chain connects TRBV12-3 or TRBV12-4 to TRBJ1-2; 9 bases map to TRBD1. V dropped 7 bases and J dropped 5; count of bases not matched to a gene: 11. The CDR3 is 15 residues long. The DNA for the CDR3 is TGTGCCAGCACTGCTCAGGACAGGGGTTTTTATGGCTACACCTTC. Encoded protein: CASTAQDRGFYGYTF.

The chain links TRBV18 to TRBJ1-5; D remains unclear. V was pared by 4 bases and J by 2 bases, with 6 bases between. The CDR3 has 13 residues. CDR1 and CDR2 from the germline V gene are KGHSH and LQKENI. CDR3 amino acids: CASSLQGNQPQHF. The CDR3 coding sequence is TGTGCCAGCTCACTCCAGGGCAATCAGCCCCAGCATTTT.

The V call is TRBV6-5, the J call TRBJ2-5; the D is unclear. V lost 2 bases and J 5 bases, leaving 12 bases between the germline ends. The CDR3 totals 14 residues. The germline V gene has CDR1 MNHEY and CDR2 SVGAGI. Here the CDR3 DNA reads TGTGCCAGCAGTTACGGGTTAAATCAGGAGACCCAGTACTTC. Translated, it gives CASSYGLNQETQYF.

The V gene is TRBV20-1, the J gene TRBJ1-1; D gene uncertain. V was clipped by 1 base and J by 3 bases, with 3 bases between them. CDR3 length: 11 amino acids. Germline CDR1 reads DFQATT; CDR2 reads SNEGSKA (reference sequence). The CDR3 loop reads CSARADTEAFF. The CDR3 nucleotides are TGCAGTGCTAGAGCCGACACTGAAGCTTTCTTT.

A note on this clonotype: The junction departs from the called germline gene at one end, perhaps through a read error. The chain recombines TRBV5-1 with TRBJ1-2; D is uncertain. From germline, CDR1 is SGHRS and CDR2 YFSETQ. The CDR3 is 18 amino acids. CDR3 bases: TGCGCCAGCAGCCGGTCTGTTGGACTCCCAACAATCAACTTTGGCTACACCTTC. Translated: CASSRSVGLPTINFGYTF.

The chain combines TRBV20-1 with TRBJ2-7; TRBD2 might be the D (6 bases). This CDR3 is 16 amino acids long. CDR1 is DFQATT and CDR2 is SNEGSKA in the germline V gene (reference sequence). V was shortened by 0 bases and J by 4 bases, with 19 bases between the two germline ends. The CDR3 spells CSARDRDFSGAYEQYF. In DNA form, the CDR3 reads TGCAGTGCTAGAGACCGGGACTTCTCTGGGGCTTACGAGCAGTACTTC.

This clonotype has just a few counts. J is TRBJ1-3 and V is TRBV20-1; TRBD1 matches at 8 bases. Per the germline V gene, CDR1 is DFQATT and CDR2 is SNEGSKA (reference sequence). The ends lost 3 bases at V and 7 bases at J; junction bases unmatched: 5. The CDR3 extends over 13 amino acids. The CDR3 region is CSASGDRSNTIYF. CDR3 bases: TGCAGTGCTAGCGGGGACAGGTCGAACACCATATATTTT.

This clonotype has ten or more counts. The chain joins TRBV12-3 or TRBV12-4 to TRBJ1-4, with no clear D. This CDR3 is built from 16 residues. Trimming left V 4 bases short and J 5 bases short, with 17 bases between. DNA for the CDR3: TGTGCCAGCAGTTCCTTCGAGTTTTTCTTAAATGAAAAACTGTTTTTT. Amino acids: CASSSFEFFLNEKLFF.